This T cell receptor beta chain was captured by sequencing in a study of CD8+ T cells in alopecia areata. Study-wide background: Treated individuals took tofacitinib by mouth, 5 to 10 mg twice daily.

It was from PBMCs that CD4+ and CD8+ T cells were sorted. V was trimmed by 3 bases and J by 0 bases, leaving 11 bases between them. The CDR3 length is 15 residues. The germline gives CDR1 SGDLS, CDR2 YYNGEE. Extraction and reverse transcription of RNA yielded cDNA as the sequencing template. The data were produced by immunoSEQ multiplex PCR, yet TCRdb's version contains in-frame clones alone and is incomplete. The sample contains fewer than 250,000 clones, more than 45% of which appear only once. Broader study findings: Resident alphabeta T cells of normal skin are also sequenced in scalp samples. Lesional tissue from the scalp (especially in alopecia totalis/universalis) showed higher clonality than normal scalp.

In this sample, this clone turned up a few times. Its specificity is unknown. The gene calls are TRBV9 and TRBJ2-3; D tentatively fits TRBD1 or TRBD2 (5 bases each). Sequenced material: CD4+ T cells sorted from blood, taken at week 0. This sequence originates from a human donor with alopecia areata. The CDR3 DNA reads TGTGCCAGCAGCGCCGGGGCCTATAGCACAGATACGCAGTATTTT. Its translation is CASSAGAYSTDTQYF.